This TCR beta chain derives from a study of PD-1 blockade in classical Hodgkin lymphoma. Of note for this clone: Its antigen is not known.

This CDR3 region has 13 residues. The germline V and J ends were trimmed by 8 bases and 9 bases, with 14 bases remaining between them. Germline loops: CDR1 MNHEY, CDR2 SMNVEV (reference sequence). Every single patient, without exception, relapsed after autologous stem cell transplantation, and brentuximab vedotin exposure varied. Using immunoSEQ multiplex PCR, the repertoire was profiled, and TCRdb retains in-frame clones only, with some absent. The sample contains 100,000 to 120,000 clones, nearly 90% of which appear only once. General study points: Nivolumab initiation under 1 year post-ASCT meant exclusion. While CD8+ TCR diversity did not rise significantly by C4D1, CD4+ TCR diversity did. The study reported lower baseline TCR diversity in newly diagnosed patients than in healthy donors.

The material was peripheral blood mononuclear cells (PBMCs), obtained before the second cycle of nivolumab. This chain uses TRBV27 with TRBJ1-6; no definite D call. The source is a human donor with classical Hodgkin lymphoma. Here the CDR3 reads CASALGISSPLHF. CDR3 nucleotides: TGTGCCAGCGCCCTGGGTATAAGTTCACCCCTCCACTTT.